Sequencing of this TCR beta chain was carried out in a study of T cells in Graves' hyperthyroidism and ophthalmopathy. At the level of the study: Any treatment followed the collection of peripheral blood at initial diagnosis. Regarding the study as a whole: Ophthalmopathy prediction by the model preceded onset by a median approximately six months. From stable hyperthyroidism, ophthalmopathy was set apart by a 13 V-J model.

Any patient presenting with uncontrolled infection, other autoimmune disease, pregnancy or lactation was left out. Germline loops: CDR1 SGHDN, CDR2 FVKESK. The CDR3 totals 16 residues. The ends lost 4 bases at V and 4 bases at J; junction bases unmatched: 10. For this clonotype: Its antigen is still unknown.

Using RNA transcripts as the source, TCR beta CDR3 regions were amplified. The HTBI set primed first-round TCR CDR3 RT-PCR. TCRdb re-called the multiplex PCR reads through MiXCR, storing one row per CDR3 protein. The profile shows 550,000 to 800,000 distinct CDR3 sequences, about 17% of them singletons. Material for sequencing was blood. The chain links TRBV14 to TRBJ2-1; 7 positions agree with TRBD2. The TCR originated in a man aged 18 to 29 with Graves' hyperthyroidism. As DNA, the CDR3 is TGTGCCAGCAGCCCCCGGGAGGTAGCGAGATACAATGAGCAGTTCTTC. This translates into CASSPREVARYNEQFF. The full variable domain, in which reference TRBV14 and TRBJ2-1 provide the parts outside the CDR3, is EAGVTQFPSHSVIEKGQTVTLRCDPISGHDNLYWYRRVMGKEIKFLLHFVKESKQDESGMPNNRFLAERTGGTYSTLKVQPAELEDSGVYFCASSPREVARYNEQFFGPGTRLTVL.